The 19 T cell receptor beta chains below come from one sample, sequenced in a study of T cell repertoires in cytomegalovirus infection. TCRdb called the reads again in MiXCR, with one record for every CDR3 protein. Of a few hundred thousand distinct CDR3 sequences detected, roughly 15% appear once; the ten largest clones hold approximately 12%. The sequenced material came from PBMCs. These TCRs come from a human donor in good health (CMV status not recorded). Some clones in this sample may be carry-over from other donors' samples.

This chain joins TRBV27 and TRBJ2-1; 14 nucleotides agree with TRBD2. The junction had 9 bases not matched to a gene; V was cut back by 5 bases and J by 9 bases. Per germline, CDR1 MNHEY and CDR2 SMNVEV (reference sequence). The CDR3 covers 16 residues. CDR3 sequence: CASSHRLAGGPGEQFF. The CDR3 DNA reads as TGTGCCAGCAGTCACAGACTAGCGGGGGGGCCAGGTGAGCAGTTCTTC.

This clonotype was seen at least ten times. The CDR3 DNA reads TGTGCCAGCAGCTTTGGACAGGGATTTGCCTACGAGCAGTACTTC. Protein sequence: CASSFGQGFAYEQYF. The chain recombines TRBV11-1 with TRBJ2-7, with 8 bases identical to TRBD1. Germline CDR1 and CDR2: SGHAT and FQDESV (reference sequence). Unmatched junction bases numbered 6, after V lost 3 bases and J lost 2 bases. This CDR3 has 15 amino acids.

This clonotype was picked up many times. V and J are TRBV10-3 and TRBJ2-5; 8 positions agree with TRBD1. With 10 bases clipped from V and 2 bases from J, the junction kept 3 bases outside the gene matches. The CDR3 totals 12 residues. The V gene's germline CDR1 is ENHRY and CDR2 SYGVKD. For the CDR3, the DNA is TGTGCCACCAGACAGGGGCAAGAGACCCAGTACTTC. Residues: CATRQGQETQYF.

This clonotype was counted many times. This rearrangement joins TRBV7-2 to TRBJ1-4; D not resolved. The length of the CDR3 is 13 residues. Trimming left V 0 bases short and J 7 bases short, with 6 bases between. Germline V CDR1 and CDR2: SGHTA, FQGNSA. CDR3 DNA sequence: TGTGCCAGCAGCTTAGCACGGAGTGAAAAACTGTTTTTT. It specifies CASSLARSEKLFF.

This clonotype qualifies as medium-sized. The chain couples TRBV28 to TRBJ2-1, with D tentatively TRBD1 or TRBD2 (5 bases each). Per germline, CDR1 MDHEN and CDR2 SYDVKM. The CDR3 is made up of 13 amino acids. Trimming left V 3 bases short and J 7 bases short, with 10 bases between. The CDR3 reads CASSFGGLNEQFF. The CDR3 bases are TGTGCCAGCAGTTTTGGGGGTCTAAATGAGCAGTTCTTC.

This clonotype showed up just a few times. Here the CDR3 DNA reads TGCAGTGCTAGAGAAGAGGGCAGGGGGTCTGGAAACACCATATATTTT. It is translated as CSAREEGRGSGNTIYF. The rearrangement links TRBV20-1 to TRBJ1-3, with 7 bases matching TRBD1. Unmatched junction bases numbered 6, after V lost 0 bases and J lost 1 base. The CDR3 contains 16 residues. The germline V gene has CDR1 DFQATT and CDR2 SNEGSKA (reference sequence).

This clonotype was found a few times. The chain uses TRBV4-1 and TRBJ1-5, with D hard to call. Looked up from germline, CDR1 is MGHRA and CDR2 is YSYEKL. This CDR3 has 17 amino acids. V lost 4 bases, J lost 0 bases, and 16 bases lay in between. This CDR3 is CASSPVRGTYSNQPQHF. The CDR3 coding sequence is TGCGCCAGCAGCCCTGTTCGGGGAACTTATAGCAATCAGCCCCAGCATTTT.

The chain links TRBV15 to TRBJ1-1; unclear D gene. The V gene's germline CDR1 is LNHNV and CDR2 YYDKDF (reference sequence). Trimming shortened V by 8 bases and J by 1 base, and 14 bases separated the two germline ends. CDR3 length: 14 residues. The CDR3 region is CATSPRHGNTEAFF. The CDR3 DNA sequence: TGTGCCACCTCTCCCCGTCATGGGAACACTGAAGCTTTCTTT.

In its sample, this clonotype was seen many times. As DNA, the CDR3 is TGTGCCAGCAGCCGGTGGGGGGGGGGCCGAAGTGAGCAGTTCTTC. This translates into CASSRWGGGRSEQFF. The chain has TRBV7-2 and TRBJ2-1; tentatively, D is TRBD2 (7 bases). Germline CDR1 and CDR2: SGHTA and FQGNSA. The CDR3 totals 15 residues. V shed 5 bases and J shed 9 bases, with 20 bases lying between them.

The CDR3 protein is CASSPRQGQSSGANVLTF. CDR3 coding DNA: TGTGCCAGCAGCCCACGACAGGGGCAGAGCTCTGGGGCCAACGTCCTGACTTTC. The chain joins TRBV3-1 to TRBJ2-6; 8 nucleotides match TRBD1. From germline, CDR1 is LGHDT and CDR2 YNNKEL (reference sequence). V lost 4 bases to trimming and J lost 0 bases; unmatched junction nucleotides: 8. This CDR3 contains 18 residues.

This clonotype was picked up many times. The chain has TRBV4-1 and TRBJ2-1; D is perhaps TRBD1 or TRBD2 (5 bases each). The CDR3 is 16 amino acids. CDR1 is MGHRA, CDR2 YSYEKL, per germline. Trimming shortened V by 5 bases and J by 3 bases, and 17 bases separated the two germline ends. CDR3 amino acids: CASSFGRGADYNEQFF. Here the CDR3 DNA reads TGCGCCAGCAGCTTTGGGAGAGGGGCCGACTACAATGAGCAGTTCTTC.

This clonotype has only a few counts. This chain connects TRBV4-3 to TRBJ2-2; possibly TRBD2 for D (5 bases). There are 15 residues in the CDR3. Germline V lookup: CDR1 LGHNA, CDR2 YSLEER. V was cut by 6 bases and J by 5 bases, with 16 bases left in between. CDR3 protein: CASRRGSGLTGELFF. The DNA of the CDR3 is TGCGCCAGCAGGCGCGGGTCCGGGCTAACCGGGGAGCTGTTTTTT.

The chain is built from TRBV6-6 and TRBJ2-2, with no clear D. The ends were cut back, 2 bases at V and 2 bases at J, with 21 bases in the middle. The CDR3 consists of 19 residues. The germline V gene encodes CDR1 MNHNY and CDR2 SVGAGI (reference sequence). This chain's CDR3 is CASSYPGPGGEPNTGELFF. CDR3 DNA: TGTGCCAGCAGTTACCCCGGTCCAGGCGGAGAGCCCAACACCGGGGAGCTGTTTTTT.

This chain uses TRBV7-6 with TRBJ2-7; D is unclear. V dropped 5 bases and J dropped 3 bases, with 14 bases sitting between them. Germline CDR1 reads SGHVS; CDR2 reads FNYEAQ. The CDR3 length is 14 residues. This CDR3 is CASSPEYFGYEQYF. The CDR3 DNA is TGTGCCAGCAGCCCGGAGTATTTTGGCTACGAGCAGTACTTC.

This clonotype was counted only a few times. This chain joins TRBV5-1 and TRBJ2-2; D perhaps matches TRBD2 (7 bases). This CDR3 has 14 amino acids. The germline CDR1 and CDR2 sequences are SGHRS and YFSETQ. V shed 4 bases and J shed 5 bases, with 12 bases lying between them. CDR3 DNA sequence: TGCGCCAGCAGCGCGGGGGCGGGGACCGGGGAGCTGTTTTTT. Residues: CASSAGAGTGELFF. Supplemented by reference TRBV5-1 and TRBJ2-2, the full variable domain reads KAGVTQTPRYLIKTRGQQVTLSCSPISGHRSVSWYQQTPGQGLQFLFEYFSETQRNKGNFPGRFSGRQFSNSRSEMNVSTLELGDSALYLCASSAGAGTGELFFGEGSRLTVL.

The sample holds many counts of this clonotype. The V call is TRBV6-1, the J call TRBJ1-2, with D possibly being TRBD1 (5 bases). The CDR3 is 13 residues long. V lost 5 bases and J 8 bases, leaving 15 bases between the germline ends. Germline CDR1 and CDR2: MNHNS and SASEGT. CDR3 in amino acids: CASSLGDWAGYTF. CDR3 coding DNA: TGTGCCAGCAGTTTAGGGGACTGGGCCGGCTACACCTTC.

Worth noting for this clonotype: The DNA is left out, because the CDR3 cannot be placed on it with certainty; the CDR3 is given as TCRdb lists it. The V call is TRBV4-3, the J call TRBJ2-4. The CDR3 numbers 16 amino acids, ends counted. Germline CDR1 and CDR2: LGHNA and YSLEER. The CDR3 protein is CASSQVLRAESDIQYF.

This clonotype occurred a few times. J is TRBJ1-6 and V is TRBV6-6; 10 bases map to TRBD1. This CDR3 comprises 16 residues. J gave up 8 bases and V 2 bases, and 6 bases lay outside the gene matches. Germline assignment: CDR1 MNHNY and CDR2 SVGAGI (reference sequence). CDR3 loop: CASSYMRTGGDSPLHF. The CDR3 nucleotides are TGTGCCAGCAGTTACATGCGGACAGGGGGGGATTCACCCCTCCACTTT.

This chain links TRBV20-1 with TRBJ1-1; D remains ambiguous. Germline CDR1 reads DFQATT; CDR2 reads SNEGSKA (reference sequence). V lost 6 bases to trimming and J lost 0 bases, with 14 bases between them. The CDR3 is 14 amino acids. CDR3 bases: TGCAGTGCCCCTCGCGGTCATTTGAACACTGAAGCTTTCTTT. This encodes CSAPRGHLNTEAFF.